This T cell receptor beta chain was recovered during a study of T-cell memory formation after mild COVID-19. Amplification by 5'RACE using constant-segment primers produced TCR alpha and TCR beta cDNA libraries that carried sample barcodes and UMIs. MiXCR, run by TCRdb on the 5' RACE reads, gives a single entry per CDR3 protein. The table shows about 250,000 distinct CDR3 sequences, with approximately 15% occurring only once. A note on this clonotype: As yet, its antigen is unknown.

V gave up 0 bases and J gave up 5 bases, with 10 bases separating them. The germline gives CDR1 LGHNA, CDR2 YSLEER. This CDR3 is 14 amino acids long. Study-wide results and caveats: CD4+ contracting clones were found mainly in CM and EM, and CD8+ ones in EMRA.

The clonotype comes from an adult woman who had mild COVID-19 (a few samples of this study predate the infection). Cell type and time point are not known. The chain links TRBV4-3 to TRBJ1-1; D not certain. The specimen sequenced was PBMCs or a T cell subset sorted from them (not recorded which). The CDR3 region is CASSQDPRRTEAFF. CDR3 DNA: TGCGCCAGCAGCCAAGACCCGAGGAGGACTGAAGCTTTCTTT.